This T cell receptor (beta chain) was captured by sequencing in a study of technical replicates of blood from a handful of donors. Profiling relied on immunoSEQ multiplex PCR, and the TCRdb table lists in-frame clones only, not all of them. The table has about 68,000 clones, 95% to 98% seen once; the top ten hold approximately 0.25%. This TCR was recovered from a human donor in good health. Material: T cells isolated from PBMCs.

This CDR3 reads CASSLYEWGLAKNTQYF. The CDR3 DNA sequence: TGTGCCAGCAGCTTATATGAGTGGGGACTAGCTAAAAATACGCAGTATTTT. The rearrangement links TRBV11-3 to TRBJ2-3; TRBD2 aligns across 9 bases. The V gene end was trimmed by 2 bases and the J gene end by 7 bases; junction bases not matched to a gene: 13. The CDR3 contains 17 residues. Germline CDR1 SGHNT, CDR2 YENEEA.